This TCR beta chain was profiled in a study of T cells in narcolepsy. About the study: Patients with NT1 or NT2 and healthy control donors were enrolled.

Study-wide results and limits: Same-patient CSF and blood CD4+ T cell clonotypes included HCRT-specific and TRIB2-specific autoreactive ones. Healthy controls reportedly lacked the autoreactive clonotypes serially found in patients' blood. In some patient and control memory CD4+ samples, autoreactive clones were absent.

The CDR3 is 13 residues long. The germline CDR1 and CDR2 sequences are SQVTM and ANQGSEA. V was cut by 4 bases and J by 3 bases, with 10 bases left in between. Produced via immunoSEQ multiplex PCR; TCRdb's table is partial and in-frame only. Here the sample spans tens of thousands of clones, approximately 82% being singletons. On this clone: Its antigen is not identified. Different DNA sequences within this sample yield the same CDR3.

The origin of this receptor is a human donor with narcolepsy. The chain is built from TRBV29-1 and TRBJ1-5; tentative D call: TRBD1 (5 bases). The sequenced sample was CD45RA- memory CD4+ T cells from PBMCs. Here the CDR3 DNA reads TGCAGCGTTGTACCGGGGGTCAATCAGCCCCAGCATTTT. Its translation: CSVVPGVNQPQHF.